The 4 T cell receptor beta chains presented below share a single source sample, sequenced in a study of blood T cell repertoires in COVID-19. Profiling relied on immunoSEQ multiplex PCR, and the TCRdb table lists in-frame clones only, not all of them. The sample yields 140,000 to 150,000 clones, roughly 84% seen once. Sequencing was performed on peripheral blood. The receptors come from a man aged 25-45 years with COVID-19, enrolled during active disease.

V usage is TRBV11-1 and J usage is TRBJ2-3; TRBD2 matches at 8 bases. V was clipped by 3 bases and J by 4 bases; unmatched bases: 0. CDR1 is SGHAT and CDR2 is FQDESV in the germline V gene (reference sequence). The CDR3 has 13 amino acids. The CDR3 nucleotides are TGTGCCAGCAGCTTCGGGGGGGCAGATACGCAGTATTTT. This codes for CASSFGGADTQYF.

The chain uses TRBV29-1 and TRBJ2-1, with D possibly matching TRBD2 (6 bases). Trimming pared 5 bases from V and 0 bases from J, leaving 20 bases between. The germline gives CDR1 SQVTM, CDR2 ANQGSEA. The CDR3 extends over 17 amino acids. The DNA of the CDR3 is TGCAGCGTTTGGGGACTGGGAGCGTCAAGCTCCTACAATGAGCAGTTCTTC. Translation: CSVWGLGASSSYNEQFF.

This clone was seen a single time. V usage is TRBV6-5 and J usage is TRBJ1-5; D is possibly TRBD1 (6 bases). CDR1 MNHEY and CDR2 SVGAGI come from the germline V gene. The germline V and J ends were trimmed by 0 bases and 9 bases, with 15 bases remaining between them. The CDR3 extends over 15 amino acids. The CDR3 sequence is CASSYSDSPKGPQHF. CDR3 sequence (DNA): TGTGCCAGCAGTTACTCGGACAGTCCAAAAGGGCCCCAGCATTTT.

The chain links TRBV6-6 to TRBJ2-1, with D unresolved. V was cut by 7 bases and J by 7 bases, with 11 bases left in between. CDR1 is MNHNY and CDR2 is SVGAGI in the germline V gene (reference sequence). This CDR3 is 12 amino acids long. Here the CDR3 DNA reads TGTGCCAGCACCCAATCCGGGAATGAGCAGTTCTTC. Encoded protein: CASTQSGNEQFF.